The 20 T cell receptor beta chains below were found in one sample sequenced in a study of blood T cell repertoires in COVID-19. Clones were read by immunoSEQ multiplex PCR, and TCRdb kept only the in-frame ones, dropping some. The sample includes approximately 150,000 clones, approximately 84% of them seen just once. Sequencing used PBMCs or T cells enriched from blood (not recorded which). The receptors here all came from a human donor with acute COVID-19. The donor label of this sample is uncertain.

The rearrangement joins TRBV11-3 to TRBJ1-1, with D unclear. Germline values: CDR1 SGHNT, CDR2 YENEEA. This CDR3 contains 13 residues. With 2 bases removed from V and 7 bases from J, the gap between germline ends came to 11 bases. CDR3 region: CASSLSGSNEAFF. The DNA of the CDR3 is TGTGCCAGCAGCTTATCGGGGAGTAATGAAGCTTTCTTT.

The rearrangement uses TRBV5-4 and TRBJ2-2; 9 bases agree with TRBD2. Germline V gene data show CDR1 as SGHNT and CDR2 as YYREEE (reference sequence). J lost 4 bases, V lost 4 bases, and 11 bases had no gene match. CDR3 length equals 17 residues. The CDR3 loop is CASSIRLPSGATGELFF. CDR3 coding DNA: TGTGCCAGCAGCATCCGCCTGCCTAGCGGGGCCACCGGGGAGCTGTTTTTT.

The DNA of the CDR3 is TGTGCCAGTAGGGGCGTAGTGGATGAGCAGTTCTTC. Translation: CASRGVVDEQFF. The V and J genes are TRBV19 and TRBJ2-1; D not resolved. With 6 bases removed from V and 8 bases from J, the gap between germline ends came to 11 bases. Germline CDR1 is LNHDA and CDR2 is SQIVND (reference sequence). The CDR3 is 12 amino acids.

The V and J genes are TRBV7-9 and TRBJ1-1; 12 nucleotides agree with TRBD1. Germline CDR1 and CDR2: SEHNR and FQNEAQ (reference sequence). The V and J ends lost 4 bases and 4 bases, in that order; junction bases with no gene match: 4. This CDR3 comprises 15 residues. The CDR3 nucleotides are TGTGCCAGCAGCTCTCCGGGACAGGGGGCCACTGAAGCTTTCTTT. It encodes CASSSPGQGATEAFF.

This rearrangement joins TRBV10-1 to TRBJ2-7, with 8 bases fitting TRBD1. This CDR3 is built from 15 residues. Germline CDR1 is WNHNN and CDR2 is SYGVQD (reference sequence). The V and J ends lost 2 bases and 5 bases, in that order; junction bases with no gene match: 8. The CDR3 nucleotides are TGCGCCAGCAGTGAGGGGCAGGGGGCTAACCACGAGCAGTACTTC. This codes for CASSEGQGANHEQYF.

Points on this clone: A read error may account for a junction end that differs from germline. The rearrangement joins TRBV25-1 to TRBJ2-3; 7 nucleotides match TRBD1. Per the germline V gene, CDR1 is MGHDK and CDR2 is SYGVNS. There are 16 residues in the CDR3. This chain's CDR3 is CASRESRGFGTDTQYF. The CDR3 DNA reads as TGTGCCAGCAGGGAATCCAGGGGGTTCGGCACAGATACGCAGTATTTT. Full variable domain (outside the CDR3, taken from reference TRBV25-1 and TRBJ2-3): EADIYQTPRYLVIGTGKKITLECSQTMGHDKMYWYQQDPGMELHLIHYSYGVNSTEKGDLSSESTVSRIRTEHFPLTLESARPSHTSQYLCASRESRGFGTDTQYFGPGTRLTVL.

The chain employs TRBV3-1 (or the pseudogene TRBV3-2) and TRBJ1-5, with TRBD1 matching over 8 bases. In germline, CDR1 is LGHDT, CDR2 YNNKEL (reference sequence). V lost 1 base to trimming and J lost 6 bases; unmatched junction nucleotides: 5. The CDR3 contains 15 residues. CDR3 sequence: CASSQGTGSSQPQHF. The CDR3 DNA is TGTGCCAGCAGCCAAGGGACAGGGTCTAGTCAGCCCCAGCATTTT.

V gene TRBV7-6 combines with J gene TRBJ1-6; a possible D gene is TRBD1 (5 bases). The germline V gene encodes CDR1 SGHVS and CDR2 FNYEAQ. This CDR3 is built from 14 residues. Trimming removed 1 base at V and 8 bases at J, with 9 bases between. The chain's CDR3 is CASSLETRDSPLHF. The CDR3 bases are TGTGCCAGCAGCTTAGAGACCAGGGATTCACCCCTCCACTTT.

The rearrangement uses TRBV7-2 and TRBJ2-6, with 7 nucleotides matching TRBD1. The V and J ends lost 2 bases and 0 bases, in that order; junction bases with no gene match: 10. The CDR3 consists of 19 residues. Germline loops: CDR1 SGHTA, CDR2 FQGNSA. CDR3 sequence reads: CASSLRALRGFSGANVLTF. Written as DNA, the CDR3 is TGTGCCAGCAGCTTAAGGGCTCTCAGGGGGTTCTCTGGGGCCAACGTCCTGACTTTC.

The V gene is TRBV18, the J gene TRBJ2-7; weak D call: TRBD2 (6 bases). Between the trimmed V and J ends, which lost 5 bases and 5 bases, there was a span of 13 bases. The CDR3 totals 13 residues. CDR1 KGHSH and CDR2 LQKENI come from the germline V gene. In DNA, the CDR3 is TGTGCCAGCTCATTCAGAGAGCGGGACGAGCAGTACTTC. It yields the protein CASSFRERDEQYF.

This clone appeared once. In DNA, the CDR3 is TGTGCCAGCAGCTCCCGGACAGGGGGGGGCTATGGCTACACCTTC. It is translated as CASSSRTGGGYGYTF. The chain carries TRBV9 and TRBJ1-2; 10 bases are shared with TRBD1. Germline V gene sequence: CDR1 SGDLS, CDR2 YYNGEE. This CDR3 has 15 residues. Trimming at V came to 4 bases and at J to 4 bases, leaving 7 bases not matched to a gene.

The chain joins TRBV7-2 to TRBJ2-5; possibly TRBD2 for D (5 bases). The CDR3 consists of 14 residues. The ends were cut back, 5 bases at V and 5 bases at J, with 15 bases in the middle. Germline V lookup: CDR1 SGHTA, CDR2 FQGNSA. CDR3 residues: CASSPDGLSETQYF. The DNA of the CDR3 is TGTGCCAGCAGCCCCGACGGACTGAGCGAGACCCAGTACTTC.

Points on this clone: Within the sample, other DNA sequences also encode this same CDR3. The CDR3 DNA sequence: TGCGCCAGCAGCTTGGATTCCGGGGGTGACGGCTACACCTTC. Its translation is CASSLDSGGDGYTF. V is TRBV5-1 and J is TRBJ1-2; tentatively, D is TRBD1 (5 bases). CDR3 length equals 14 residues. The V end was cut by 0 bases, the J end by 8 bases, with 14 bases between. Germline CDR1 reads SGHRS; CDR2 reads YFSETQ.

V and J are TRBV5-1 and TRBJ2-1; 8 bases match TRBD2. Germline trimming cut 2 bases from V and 7 bases from J; bases unmatched to any gene: 8. Germline CDR1 is SGHRS and CDR2 is YFSETQ. The CDR3 consists of 15 residues. Here the CDR3 DNA reads TGCGCCAGCAGCTTACACGGGGGGGCCCAAAATGAGCAGTTCTTC. It yields the protein CASSLHGGAQNEQFF.

This clone was picked up a small number of times. The rearrangement links TRBV19 to TRBJ1-2, with 9 nucleotides matching TRBD1. The CDR3 consists of 13 residues. Trimming at V came to 7 bases and at J to 4 bases, leaving 4 bases not matched to a gene. Germline V gene data show CDR1 as LNHDA and CDR2 as SQIVND (reference sequence). The CDR3 DNA is TGTGCCAGTAATCAGGACAGGGGCTATGGCTACACCTTC. It translates to CASNQDRGYGYTF.

This clone occurred a few times. This chain uses TRBV11-2 with TRBJ1-1; 9 bases match TRBD1. The junction had 2 bases not matched to a gene; V was cut back by 2 bases and J by 1 base. The CDR3 is 15 amino acids. Germline V CDR1 and CDR2: SGHAT, FQNNGV. CDR3 sequence reads: CASSLNRGPNTEAFF. The CDR3 nucleotides read TGTGCCAGCAGCTTAAACAGGGGGCCGAACACTGAAGCTTTCTTT.

V is TRBV5-1 and J is TRBJ2-3, with 7 bases that match TRBD1. V was pared by 4 bases and J by 4 bases, with 9 bases of the junction left unmatched. CDR3 length: 15 amino acids. Per germline, CDR1 SGHRS and CDR2 YFSETQ. The CDR3 nucleotides read TGCGCCAGCAGCGCGGATGGACAGGCCTCAGATACGCAGTATTTT. Translating gives CASSADGQASDTQYF.

V and J are TRBV5-5 and TRBJ2-7; TRBD1 might be the D (6 bases). Germline V gene data show CDR1 as SGHKS and CDR2 as YYEKEE (reference sequence). This CDR3 region has 15 residues. V was cut by 5 bases and J by 0 bases, with 15 bases left in between. As DNA, the CDR3 is TGTGCCAGCAGTTTTCAACCGACAGGCTCCTACGAGCAGTACTTC. Translation gives CASSFQPTGSYEQYF.

The J gene is TRBJ1-1, the V gene TRBV4-3; no clear D. CDR3 length: 11 amino acids. Trimming stripped 3 bases from V and 7 bases from J, with 6 bases between. From germline, CDR1 is LGHNA and CDR2 YSLEER. CDR3 amino acids: CASSHGVEAFF. CDR3 DNA sequence: TGCGCCAGCAGCCACGGGGTTGAAGCTTTCTTT.

This chain uses TRBV4-2 with TRBJ1-4, with D possibly being TRBD1 (6 bases). There are 17 residues in the CDR3. CDR1 is LGHNA and CDR2 is YNFKEQ in the germline V gene. Between the trimmed V and J ends, which lost 2 bases and 0 bases, there was a span of 13 bases. CDR3 sequence (DNA): TGTGCCAGCAGCCAACGGAGGGGGGGACCAACTAATGAAAAACTGTTTTTT. Translation: CASSQRRGGPTNEKLFF.